Listed below are T cell receptor beta chains from one sample, sequenced in a study of beta chain features in type 1 diabetes. Generated by immunoSEQ multiplex PCR, the TCRdb table keeps only in-frame clones and is missing some. Counted here are under 300,000 clones, roughly 24% occurring once; the ten biggest clones make up roughly 0.011%. The sample comprised naive CD4+ T cells from blood. All receptors come from a woman in her 30s with type 1 diabetes. Both conserved end residues are part of each CDR3. D genes are given only for firm matches. For some rows the clone size is stated as once, few or many, or as a class when expanded; others skip it.

CDR3 protein: CASSRDRASYGYTF
CDR3 DNA: TGCGCCAGCAGCCGGGACAGGGCTAGCTATGGCTACACCTTC
D gene: TRBD1
clone size: few
J gene: TRBJ1-2
V gene: TRBV5-1

CDR3 protein: CASSFGGVSYGYTF
CDR3 DNA: TGTGCCAGCAGCTTCGGGGGAGTAAGCTATGGCTACACCTTC
D gene: -
clone size: few
J gene: TRBJ1-2
V gene: TRBV11-3

CDR3 protein: CASSLGTGLSGANVLTF
CDR3 DNA: TGCGCCAGCAGCTTGGGGACAGGACTCTCTGGGGCCAACGTCCTGACTTTC
D gene: TRBD1
clone size: -
J gene: TRBJ2-6
V gene: TRBV5-1

CDR3 protein: CASSLQGARETQYF
CDR3 DNA: TGTGCCAGCAGCCTGCAGGGGGCGCGGGAGACCCAGTACTTC
D gene: TRBD1
clone size: -
J gene: TRBJ2-5
V gene: TRBV5-6

CDR3 protein: CASSQESARQETQYF
CDR3 DNA: TGCGCCAGCAGCCAAGAGTCGGCTAGACAAGAGACCCAGTACTTC
D gene: -
clone size: few
J gene: TRBJ2-5
V gene: TRBV4-1

CDR3 protein: CATSRPGVGYGYTF
CDR3 DNA: TGTGCCACCAGCAGGCCCGGGGTGGGCTATGGCTACACCTTC
D gene: -
clone size: few
J gene: TRBJ1-2
V gene: TRBV15

CDR3 protein: CASSLTAVLGTEAFF
CDR3 DNA: TGTGCCAGCAGCTTAACTGCCGTACTAGGGACTGAAGCTTTCTTT
D gene: -
clone size: -
J gene: TRBJ1-1
V gene: TRBV11-2

CDR3 protein: CASSVGTGSGISYNEQFF
CDR3 DNA: TGTGCCAGCAGCGTAGGGACAGGGAGCGGGATCTCCTACAATGAGCAGTTCTTC
D gene: -
clone size: -
J gene: TRBJ2-1
V gene: TRBV9

CDR3 protein: CASSVNGGTGELFF
CDR3 DNA: TGTGCCAGCAGCGTAAACGGGGGCACCGGGGAGCTGTTTTTT
D gene: -
clone size: -
J gene: TRBJ2-2
V gene: TRBV9

CDR3 protein: CASSRAQGRSSGANVLTF
CDR3 DNA: TGTGCCAGCAGCCGCGCACAGGGTAGGAGCTCTGGGGCCAACGTCCTGACTTTC
D gene: -
clone size: -
J gene: TRBJ2-6
V gene: TRBV4-2

CDR3 protein: CSVELMPRGKETQYF
CDR3 DNA: TGCAGCGTTGAGCTAATGCCAAGGGGGAAAGAGACCCAGTACTTC
D gene: -
clone size: few
J gene: TRBJ2-5
V gene: TRBV29-1

CDR3 protein: CASSLLTGEAGYTF
CDR3 DNA: TGTGCCAGCAGTTTGTTGACAGGGGAGGCTGGCTACACCTTC
D gene: TRBD1
clone size: -
J gene: TRBJ1-2
V gene: TRBV28

CDR3 protein: CASSLLGLNENIQYF
CDR3 DNA: TGCGCCAGCAGCCTTCTGGGACTTAACGAAAACATTCAGTACTTC
D gene: -
clone size: -
J gene: TRBJ2-4
V gene: TRBV4-1

CDR3 protein: CASSPPGLALSEQYF
CDR3 DNA: TGTGCCAGCAGTCCTCCCGGACTAGCACTCTCCGAGCAGTACTTC
D gene: TRBD2
clone size: few
J gene: TRBJ2-7
V gene: TRBV6-5

CDR3 protein: CASSTHRTTYGYTF
CDR3 DNA: TGTGCCAGCAGTACCCACCGGACAACCTATGGCTACACCTTC
D gene: -
clone size: -
J gene: TRBJ1-2
V gene: TRBV2

CDR3 protein: CATSRDGGGAGNTIYF
CDR3 DNA: TGTGCCACCAGCAGAGATGGAGGGGGCGCTGGAAACACCATATATTTT
D gene: TRBD1
clone size: few
J gene: TRBJ1-3
V gene: TRBV15